The 19 T cell receptor beta chains in this list originate from one sample, sequenced in a study of cytomegalovirus exposure and HLA in healthy donors. Primers: 60 Vbeta forward and 13 Jbeta reverse. Clones were sequenced by immunoSEQ multiplex PCR, and TCRdb holds only the in-frame ones, with some missing. This repertoire shows around 140,000 clones, 60% to 85% found once; its top ten account for 1.8%. Sequencing was performed on PBMCs. Every receptor here comes from a female donor in good health and CMV-seropositive.

The chain has TRBV19 and TRBJ2-1, with D perhaps matching TRBD2 (6 bases). V lost 1 base to trimming and J lost 1 base, with 14 bases between them. The CDR3 consists of 17 residues. Germline assignment: CDR1 LNHDA and CDR2 SQIVND (reference sequence). This CDR3 reads CASSIAIPSASYNEQFF. The CDR3 coding sequence is TGTGCCAGTAGTATAGCCATCCCTAGCGCTTCCTACAATGAGCAGTTCTTC.

In its sample, this clone was seen once. This chain links TRBV5-4 with TRBJ2-2, with 7 nucleotides matching TRBD1. V gave up 2 bases and J gave up 5 bases; unmatched junction bases: 6. The germline CDR1 and CDR2 sequences are SGHNT and YYREEE (reference sequence). The CDR3 has 15 residues. The CDR3: CASSFRGRTTGELFF. The CDR3 DNA reads TGTGCCAGCAGCTTCAGGGGGAGAACTACCGGGGAGCTGTTTTTT.

The chain links TRBV14 to TRBJ1-4; TRBD1 might be the D (6 bases). The CDR3 contains 14 residues. Germline values: CDR1 SGHDN, CDR2 FVKESK. V lost 1 base to trimming and J lost 3 bases, with 6 bases between them. CDR3 coding DNA: TGTGCCAGCAGCCAAGCAGGGGCTAATGAAAAACTGTTTTTT. The encoded protein is CASSQAGANEKLFF.

Turning to this clone: The sample carries other DNA sequences with the same CDR3. The rearrangement links TRBV7-3 to TRBJ2-1; 13 nucleotides match TRBD2. Germline V gene sequence: CDR1 SGHTA, CDR2 FQGTGA. CDR3 length equals 18 residues. After removal of 5 bases from V and 4 bases from J, the junction contained 11 bases not matched to a gene. The CDR3 reads CASSPGLAGTLTYNEQFF. Here the CDR3 DNA reads TGTGCCAGCAGCCCGGGACTAGCGGGAACTTTGACTTACAATGAGCAGTTCTTC.

This clone was counted a few times. The rearrangement links TRBV2 to TRBJ2-7, with D maybe TRBD1 (5 bases). CDR3 size: 12 residues. V was pared by 4 bases and J by 6 bases, with 10 bases between. The germline V gene encodes CDR1 SNHLY and CDR2 FYNNEI. CDR3 DNA: TGTGCCAGCAGTGTCTCAGGGCCCGAGCAGTACTTC. It codes for CASSVSGPEQYF.

The J gene is TRBJ1-5, the V gene TRBV6-1; the D gene is possibly TRBD1 (6 bases). CDR3 size: 15 residues. The germline V and J ends were trimmed by 2 bases and 7 bases, with 15 bases remaining between them. Germline V gives CDR1 MNHNS, CDR2 SASEGT. The CDR3 DNA reads TGTGCCAGCAGTGAAATAGGGGGGGAGTGGCAGCCCCAGCATTTT. Its translation is CASSEIGGEWQPQHF.

V usage is TRBV6-1 and J usage is TRBJ2-7; TRBD2 matches at 11 bases. CDR3 length: 13 residues. The V gene's germline CDR1 is MNHNS and CDR2 SASEGT. V shed 11 bases and J 0 bases; nucleotides not matched to a gene: 3. The CDR3 reads CAGGLAASYEQYF. CDR3 sequence (DNA): TGTGCCGGGGGACTAGCGGCCTCCTACGAGCAGTACTTC.

V usage is TRBV10-1 and J usage is TRBJ2-7; TRBD2 is a possible D gene (6 bases). V lost 0 bases to trimming and J lost 5 bases, with 17 bases between them. The CDR3 contains 16 residues. Per the germline V gene, CDR1 is WNHNN and CDR2 is SYGVQD (reference sequence). The CDR3 region is CASSESLAGSRNEQYF. The CDR3 nucleotides are TGCGCCAGCAGTGAGTCGTTGGCGGGATCTAGGAACGAGCAGTACTTC.

V gene TRBV30 combines with J gene TRBJ2-2; possible D gene TRBD1, 5 bases. This CDR3 spans 17 amino acids. Trimming took 1 base from V and 0 from J, leaving 15 bases between them. CDR1 and CDR2 (germline): GTSNPN, SVGIG (reference sequence). CDR3 in DNA: TGTGCCTGGAGTGATTTCGAAGGACAATCGAACACCGGGGAGCTGTTTTTT. Its translation is CAWSDFEGQSNTGELFF.

For the CDR3, the DNA is TGTGCCAGCAGTCGGGGTCTTGAGCAGTTCTTC. Translating gives CASSRGLEQFF. The rearrangement uses TRBV28 and TRBJ2-1; possible D gene TRBD2, 5 bases. CDR1 is MDHEN and CDR2 is SYDVKM in the germline V gene. CDR3 length: 11 residues. V was shortened by 5 bases and J by 9 bases, with 8 bases between the two germline ends.

This chain links TRBV7-2 with TRBJ2-5; D ambiguous. Trimming left V 0 bases short and J 3 bases short, with 5 bases between. This CDR3 has 13 residues. Germline values: CDR1 SGHTA, CDR2 FQGNSA. The CDR3 coding sequence is TGTGCCAGCAGCTTAGCAGCCGAAGAGACCCAGTACTTC. Translated, it gives CASSLAAEETQYF.

The V gene is TRBV9, the J gene TRBJ2-7, with TRBD1 matching over 8 bases. V shed 4 bases and J 3 bases; nucleotides not matched to a gene: 6. The CDR3 consists of 14 residues. From germline, CDR1 is SGDLS and CDR2 YYNGEE. The CDR3 nucleotides read TGTGCCAGCAGCCCCTCCGGACAGGGCTACGAGCAGTACTTC. This sequence encodes CASSPSGQGYEQYF. The variable domain in full, with the rest retrieved from reference TRBV9 and TRBJ2-7, is DSGVTQTPKHLITATGQRVTLRCSPRSGDLSVYWYQQSLDQGLQFLIQYYNGEERAKGNILERFSAQQFPDLHSELNLSSLELGDSALYFCASSPSGQGYEQYFGPGTRLTVT.

The chain joins TRBV21-1 to TRBJ2-3; the listed D gene, TRBD1, was not tested against the DNA. TRBV21-1 is annotated as a pseudogene. CDR3 length: 13 amino acids. The CDR3 loop is CASNHRVGYTQYF. CDR3 in DNA: TGTGCCAGCAACCACAGGGTCGGGTATACGCAGTATTTT.

This clone was seen more than once but under ten times. The chain has TRBV5-4 and TRBJ2-4, with D possibly being TRBD1 (6 bases). This CDR3 has 15 residues. Between the trimmed V and J ends, which lost 5 bases and 1 base, there was a span of 13 bases. CDR1 and CDR2 (germline): SGHNT, YYREEE (reference sequence). The CDR3 coding sequence is TGTGCCAGCAGTTATACAGGGCTCGCCAAAAACATTCAGTACTTC. Encoded protein: CASSYTGLAKNIQYF.

The chain is built from TRBV7-3 and TRBJ1-1; TRBD1 matches 9 bases. The germline CDR1 and CDR2 sequences are SGHTA and FQGTGA. The trim removed 5 bases at V and 2 bases at J, leaving 6 bases unmatched. The CDR3 sequence is 15 residues long. CDR3 DNA: TGTGCCAGCAGCAACCCGGGACAGGGAAACACTGAAGCTTTCTTT. Its translation: CASSNPGQGNTEAFF. Filled out from reference TRBV7-3 and TRBJ1-1, the complete variable domain reads GAGVSQTPSNKVTEKGKYVELRCDPISGHTALYWYRQSLGQGPEFLIYFQGTGAADDSGLPNDRFFAVRPEGSVSTLKIQRTERGDSAVYLCASSNPGQGNTEAFFGQGTRLTVV.

This chain uses TRBV29-1 with TRBJ2-3; 8 nucleotides line up with TRBD2. CDR1 is SQVTM, CDR2 ANQGSEA, per germline. CDR3 size: 16 residues. V lost 3 bases, J lost 5 bases, and 13 bases stayed unmatched. Written as DNA, the CDR3 is TGCAGCGTTGAGTTGCGGGGGGCCGCGGTCGGAGATACGCAGTATTTT. Translated, it gives CSVELRGAAVGDTQYF.

The rearrangement links TRBV7-8 to TRBJ1-1; no clear D gene. This CDR3 has 15 residues. The V end was cut by 2 bases, the J end by 1 base, with 11 bases between. The germline CDR1 and CDR2 sequences are SGHVS and FQNEAQ. This CDR3 is CASSLSGVRNTEAFF. As DNA, the CDR3 is TGTGCCAGCAGCTTATCCGGGGTGAGGAACACTGAAGCTTTCTTT. Complete variable domain (other parts from reference TRBV7-8 and TRBJ1-1): GAGVSQSPRYKVAKRGQDVALRCDPISGHVSLFWYQQALGQGPEFLTYFQNEAQLDKSGLPSDRFFAERPEGSVSTLKIQRTQQEDSAVYLCASSLSGVRNTEAFFGQGTRLTVV.

The chain couples TRBV4-1 to TRBJ2-1, with 11 bases identical to TRBD2. Germline-derived CDR1 and CDR2 are MGHRA and YSYEKL. CDR3 length equals 19 residues. With 0 bases clipped from V and 0 bases from J, the junction kept 7 bases outside the gene matches. The CDR3 protein is CASSQDRLAGGISYNEQFF. The CDR3 DNA reads as TGCGCCAGCAGCCAAGACAGGCTAGCGGGAGGTATCTCCTACAATGAGCAGTTCTTC.

This chain uses TRBV7-3 with TRBJ2-2; possible D gene TRBD1, 5 bases. V was shortened by 3 bases and J by 1 base, with 6 bases between the two germline ends. The germline V gene has CDR1 SGHTA and CDR2 FQGTGA. There are 14 residues in the CDR3. Written as DNA, the CDR3 is TGTGCCAGCAGCTTGACAGAGAACACCGGGGAGCTGTTTTTT. It specifies CASSLTENTGELFF.